The T cell receptor (beta chain) under discussion was sequenced for a study of blood T cells in healthy people across ages. Study-wide results and limits: From one million sequenced T cells, diversity estimates were lower bounds.

In its sample, this clonotype was seen a few times. The antigen is undetermined. The CDR3 contains 13 residues. V dropped 0 bases and J dropped 6 bases, with 10 bases sitting between them. Per germline, CDR1 SGHRS and CDR2 YFSETQ. Then a second PCR, running roughly 7 to 11 cycles, was carried out with a sample-barcoded 5' primer and a J-beta primer mix. TCRdb reanalysed the 5' RACE reads using MiXCR and keeps one entry per CDR3 protein. Of 650,000 to 1,000,000 distinct CDR3 sequences in the sample, about 45% were seen once. Sequences were obtained from blood. The sequence came from a man aged 80 or over in good health. The V gene is TRBV5-1, the J gene TRBJ2-7; D tentatively fits TRBD1 or TRBD2 (5 bases each). This CDR3 is CASSLAEGFEQYF. The CDR3 nucleotides read TGCGCCAGCAGCTTGGCCGAGGGGTTCGAGCAGTACTTC.